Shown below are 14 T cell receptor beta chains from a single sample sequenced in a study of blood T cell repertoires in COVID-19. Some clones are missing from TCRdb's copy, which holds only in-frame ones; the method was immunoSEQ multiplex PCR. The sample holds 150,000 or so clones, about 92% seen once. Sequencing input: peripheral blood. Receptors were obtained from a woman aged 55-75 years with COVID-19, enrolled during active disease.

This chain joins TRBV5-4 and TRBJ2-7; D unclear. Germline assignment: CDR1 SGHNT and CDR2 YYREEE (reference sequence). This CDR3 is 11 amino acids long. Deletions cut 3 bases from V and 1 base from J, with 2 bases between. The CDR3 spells CASSSSYEQYF. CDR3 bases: TGTGCCAGCAGCTCTTCCTACGAGCAGTACTTC.

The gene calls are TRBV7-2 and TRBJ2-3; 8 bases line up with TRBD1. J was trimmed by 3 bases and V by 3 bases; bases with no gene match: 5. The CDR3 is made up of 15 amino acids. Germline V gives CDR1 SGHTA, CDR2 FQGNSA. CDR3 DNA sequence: TGTGCCAGCAGCTTCCGGGACAGGCAAACAGATACGCAGTATTTT. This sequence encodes CASSFRDRQTDTQYF.

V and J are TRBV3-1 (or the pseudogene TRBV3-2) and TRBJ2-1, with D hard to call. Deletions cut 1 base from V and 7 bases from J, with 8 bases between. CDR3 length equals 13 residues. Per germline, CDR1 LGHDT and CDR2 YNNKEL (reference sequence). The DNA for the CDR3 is TGTGCCAGCAGCCAAGTTCGGAGAAATGAGCAGTTCTTC. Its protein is CASSQVRRNEQFF.

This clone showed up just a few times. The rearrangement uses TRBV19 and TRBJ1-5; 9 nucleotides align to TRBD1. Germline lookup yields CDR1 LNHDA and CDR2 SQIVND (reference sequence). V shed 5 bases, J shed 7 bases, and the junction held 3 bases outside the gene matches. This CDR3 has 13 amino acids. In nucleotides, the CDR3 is TGTGCCAGTAGTGGGACAGGGAGCCAGCCCCAGCATTTT. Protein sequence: CASSGTGSQPQHF.

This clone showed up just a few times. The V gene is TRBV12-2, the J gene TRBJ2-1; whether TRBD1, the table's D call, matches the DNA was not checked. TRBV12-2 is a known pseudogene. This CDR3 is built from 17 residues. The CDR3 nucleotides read TGTGCAAGTCGCACTAGAGGGGGACAGGGTAGGGGCAATGAGCAGTTCTTC. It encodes CASRTRGGQGRGNEQFF.

The CDR3 reads CASSSRTGGENTIYF. The DNA of the CDR3 is TGTGCCAGCAGCTCGCGGACAGGGGGCGAAAACACCATATATTTT. This sequence joins TRBV5-6 and TRBJ1-3; 11 positions match TRBD1. CDR1 and CDR2 from the germline V gene are SGHDT and YYEEEE. V dropped 3 bases and J dropped 6; count of bases not matched to a gene: 5. This CDR3 has 15 amino acids.

The DNA of the CDR3 is TGCGCCAGCACGGGCCTAGGGGAATCCTATAATTCACCCCTCCACTTT. Encoded protein: CASTGLGESYNSPLHF. The J gene is TRBJ1-6, the V gene TRBV10-2; D perhaps matches TRBD1 (5 bases). Per the germline V gene, CDR1 is WSHSY and CDR2 is SAAADI. The CDR3 is 16 amino acids. The ends were cut back, 7 bases at V and 1 base at J, with 14 bases in the middle.

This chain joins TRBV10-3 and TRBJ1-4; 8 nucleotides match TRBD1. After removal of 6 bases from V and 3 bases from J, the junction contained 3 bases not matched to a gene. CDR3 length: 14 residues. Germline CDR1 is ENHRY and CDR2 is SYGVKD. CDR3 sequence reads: CAIRETGANEKLFF. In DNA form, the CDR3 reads TGTGCCATCAGGGAGACAGGGGCTAATGAAAAACTGTTTTTT.

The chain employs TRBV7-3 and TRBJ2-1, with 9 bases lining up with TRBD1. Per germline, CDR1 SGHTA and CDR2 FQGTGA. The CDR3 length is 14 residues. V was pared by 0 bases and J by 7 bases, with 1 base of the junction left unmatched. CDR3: CASSLTGTGNEQFF. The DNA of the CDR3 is TGTGCCAGCAGCTTAACAGGGACAGGGAATGAGCAGTTCTTC.

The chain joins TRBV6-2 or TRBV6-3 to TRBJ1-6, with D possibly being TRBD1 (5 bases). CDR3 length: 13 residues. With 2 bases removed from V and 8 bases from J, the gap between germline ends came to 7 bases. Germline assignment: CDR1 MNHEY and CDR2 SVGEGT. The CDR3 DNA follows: TGTGCCAGCAGTTACGTAGGGGATTCACCCCTCCACTTT. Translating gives CASSYVGDSPLHF.

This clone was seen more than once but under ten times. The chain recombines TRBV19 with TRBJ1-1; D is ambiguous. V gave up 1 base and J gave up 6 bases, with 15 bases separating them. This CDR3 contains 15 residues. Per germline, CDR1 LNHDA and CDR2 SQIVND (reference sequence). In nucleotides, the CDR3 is TGTGCCAGTAGTATAGTATCGGTAGGAGTCGCTGAAGCTTTCTTT. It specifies CASSIVSVGVAEAFF. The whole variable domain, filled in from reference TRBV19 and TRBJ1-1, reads DGGITQSPKYLFRKEGQNVTLSCEQNLNHDAMYWYRQDPGQGLRLIYYSQIVNDFQKGDIAEGYSVSREKKESFPLTVTSAQKNPTAFYLCASSIVSVGVAEAFFGQGTRLTVV.

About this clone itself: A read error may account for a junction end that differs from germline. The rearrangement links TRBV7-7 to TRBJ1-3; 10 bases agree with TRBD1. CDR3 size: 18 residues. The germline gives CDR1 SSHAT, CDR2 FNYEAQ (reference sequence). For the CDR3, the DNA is TGTGCTAGCAGCTTAGATCGAGGGGACAGGGGCTTTTCTCGCACCATATATTTT. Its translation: CASSLDRGDRGFSRTIYF.

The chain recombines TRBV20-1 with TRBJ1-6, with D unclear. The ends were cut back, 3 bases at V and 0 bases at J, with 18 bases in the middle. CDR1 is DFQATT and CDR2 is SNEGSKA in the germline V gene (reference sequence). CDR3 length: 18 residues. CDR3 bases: TGCAGTGCTAGTAAGCTAATGAGGTCGAGCTCCTATAATTCACCCCTCCACTTT. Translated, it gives CSASKLMRSSSYNSPLHF.

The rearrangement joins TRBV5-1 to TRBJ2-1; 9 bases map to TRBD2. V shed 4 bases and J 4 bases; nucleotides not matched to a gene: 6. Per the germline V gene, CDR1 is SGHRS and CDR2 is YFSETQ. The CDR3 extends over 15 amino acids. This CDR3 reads CASSEGTSRYNEQFF. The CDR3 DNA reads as TGCGCCAGCAGCGAGGGGACTAGCAGGTACAATGAGCAGTTCTTC.